These 26 T cell receptor beta chains came from one sample sequenced in a study of shared clonotypes between healthy human individuals. Sequencing was performed with immunoSEQ multiplex PCR; in TCRdb, only in-frame clones are kept and a portion is missing. The sample records about 1 million clones, about 75% being singletons. The source material was memory CD4+ T cells sorted from blood. Described subset: CD45RA-negative fraction. The receptors were gathered from a man aged 18 to 35 in good health.

The chain is built from TRBV5-1 and TRBJ1-3; D is undetermined. CDR1 and CDR2 from the germline V gene are SGHRS and YFSETQ. Between the trimmed V and J ends, which lost 3 bases and 4 bases, there was a span of 8 bases. The CDR3 totals 13 residues. The CDR3 coding sequence is TGCGCCAGCAGCTCCGATAACGGAAACACCATATATTTT. This encodes CASSSDNGNTIYF.

As DNA, the CDR3 is TGTGCCAGCTCACGGATAGGTAGCACAGATACGCAGTATTTT. Encoded protein: CASSRIGSTDTQYF. The gene calls are TRBV18 and TRBJ2-3; D remains ambiguous. CDR3 length equals 14 residues. Germline CDR1 is KGHSH and CDR2 is LQKENI. Trimming took off 4 bases at V and 0 bases at J, with 8 bases between the two ends. Variable domain in full (rest from reference TRBV18 and TRBJ2-3): NAGVMQNPRHLVRRRGQEARLRCSPMKGHSHVYWYRQLPEEGLKFMVYLQKENIIDESGMPKERFSAEFPKEGPSILRIQQVVRGDSAAYFCASSRIGSTDTQYFGPGTRLTVL.

On this clone: Distinct nucleotide sequences in the sample also encode this CDR3. V gene TRBV29-1 combines with J gene TRBJ2-1; maybe TRBD2 (6 bases). Per the germline V gene, CDR1 is SQVTM and CDR2 is ANQGSEA. Trimming left V 6 bases short and J 7 bases short, with 16 bases between. The CDR3 is 13 amino acids. DNA for the CDR3: TGCAGCGTCCGGGACGGCGGGGCGAATGAGCAGTTCTTC. This sequence encodes CSVRDGGANEQFF.

Concerning this clone itself: A single base separates this from a much larger clone, so it may be a read error. Other DNA sequences in the same sample also yield this CDR3. This chain joins TRBV18 and TRBJ2-2; 7 bases match TRBD1. The CDR3 extends over 14 amino acids. The germline V gene has CDR1 KGHSH and CDR2 LQKENI. Written as DNA, the CDR3 is TGTGCCAGTTCACTGACAGGGTTCCCCGGGGAGCTGTTTTTT. The encoded protein is CASSLTGFPGELFF.

The CDR3 is CASSQGQLMNTEAFF. CDR3 sequence (DNA): TGTGCCAGCTCACAGGGACAGCTCATGAACACTGAAGCTTTCTTT. V and J are TRBV18 and TRBJ1-1, with 7 bases matching TRBD1. V was clipped by 4 bases and J by 0 bases; unmatched bases: 5. Germline CDR1 reads KGHSH; CDR2 reads LQKENI. The CDR3 covers 15 residues.

This chain joins TRBV9 and TRBJ2-2, with 12 bases aligning to TRBD2. The V gene's germline CDR1 is SGDLS and CDR2 YYNGEE. The CDR3 is 16 amino acids. The ends lost 0 bases at V and 7 bases at J; junction bases unmatched: 4. The CDR3 sequence is CASSVGLAGAVGELFF. CDR3 bases: TGTGCCAGCAGCGTAGGACTAGCGGGAGCGGTCGGGGAGCTGTTTTTT.

V is TRBV28 and J is TRBJ1-1; 12 bases match TRBD1. Germline V gene lookup returns CDR1 MDHEN and CDR2 SYDVKM. V trimming: 2 bases; J trimming: 4 bases; junction bases outside the gene matches: 8. This CDR3 spans 17 amino acids. The CDR3 sequence: CASSLPGQGAKSTEAFF. CDR3 in DNA: TGTGCCAGCAGTTTACCGGGACAGGGGGCGAAAAGCACTGAAGCTTTCTTT. Variable domain in full (rest from reference TRBV28 and TRBJ1-1): DVKVTQSSRYLVKRTGEKVFLECVQDMDHENMFWYRQDPGLGLRLIYFSYDVKMKEKGDIPEGYSVSREKKERFSLILESASTNQTSMYLCASSLPGQGAKSTEAFFGQGTRLTVV.

This clone occurred a few times. V is TRBV10-2 and J is TRBJ2-5; 9 nucleotides agree with TRBD2. Germline V gene sequence: CDR1 WSHSY, CDR2 SAAADI. J was trimmed by 5 bases and V by 4 bases; bases with no gene match: 5. CDR3 length: 14 residues. The CDR3, as DNA: TGCGCCAGCAGTGCGACTAGCGGTCGGGAGACCCAGTACTTC. Its protein is CASSATSGRETQYF.

The chain has TRBV4-1 and TRBJ2-4; no definite D call. The CDR3 length is 16 residues. V was trimmed by 0 bases and J by 1 base, leaving 10 bases between them. Germline V gene lookup returns CDR1 MGHRA and CDR2 YSYEKL. CDR3 bases: TGCGCCAGCAGCCAAGATATCGGGTTCGCCAAAAACATTCAGTACTTC. Protein: CASSQDIGFAKNIQYF.

The chain is built from TRBV6-1 and TRBJ1-1, with a tentative D call TRBD1 (5 bases). Germline V CDR1 and CDR2: MNHNS, SASEGT. The V end was cut by 4 bases, the J end by 2 bases, with 11 bases between. The CDR3 loop spans 14 amino acids. In DNA form, the CDR3 reads TGTGCCAGCAGTGGAGGGGAGGGTAACACTGAAGCTTTCTTT. Its protein is CASSGGEGNTEAFF.

The rearrangement uses TRBV4-1 and TRBJ1-2, with TRBD1 as a possible D gene (6 bases). The length of the CDR3 is 15 residues. The ends were cut back, 2 bases at V and 8 bases at J, with 18 bases in the middle. Germline assignment: CDR1 MGHRA and CDR2 YSYEKL. CDR3 protein: CASSQSSGAGWGYTF. For the CDR3, the DNA is TGCGCCAGCAGCCAATCCTCGGGGGCAGGGTGGGGCTACACCTTC.

J is TRBJ2-1 and V is TRBV4-2, with D perhaps matching TRBD2 (6 bases). CDR1 is LGHNA and CDR2 is YNFKEQ in the germline V gene. The V end lost 0 bases, the J end lost 10 bases, and 16 bases lay between the germline ends. The CDR3 extends over 15 amino acids. The CDR3 DNA is TGTGCCAGCAGCCAAGACGGTGCGGGGTCGGGGGAGCAGTTCTTC. It encodes CASSQDGAGSGEQFF.

The chain employs TRBV9 and TRBJ2-1; D is unresolved. The CDR3 consists of 14 residues. Trimming removed 0 bases at V and 5 bases at J, with 9 bases between. Germline V gives CDR1 SGDLS, CDR2 YYNGEE. CDR3 sequence (DNA): TGTGCCAGCAGCGTAGACGGCCTAAACAATGAGCAGTTCTTC. It translates to CASSVDGLNNEQFF.

The V call is TRBV5-1, the J call TRBJ1-6; no firm D call. Germline V lookup: CDR1 SGHRS, CDR2 YFSETQ. The CDR3 runs to 17 residues. V was clipped by 1 base and J by 0 bases, with 11 bases between them. The CDR3 sequence: CASSLTSSSSYNSPLHF. As DNA, the CDR3 is TGCGCCAGCAGCTTGACTTCTTCGAGCTCCTATAATTCACCCCTCCACTTT.

The chain links TRBV29-1 to TRBJ1-5, with D unclear. The CDR3 totals 14 residues. Germline CDR1 SQVTM, CDR2 ANQGSEA. The V and J ends lost 4 bases and 3 bases respectively, with 13 bases between them. For the CDR3, the DNA is TGCAGCGTTGGAAACCTTGGGCCCAATCAGCCCCAGCATTTT. Encoded protein: CSVGNLGPNQPQHF. The variable domain in full, with the rest retrieved from reference TRBV29-1 and TRBJ1-5, is SAVISQKPSRDICQRGTSLTIQCQVDSQVTMMFWYRQQPGQSLTLIATANQGSEATYESGFVIDKFPISRPNLTFSTLTVSNMSPEDSSIYLCSVGNLGPNQPQHFGDGTRLSIL.

The rearrangement uses TRBV27 and TRBJ1-4; weak D call: TRBD1 (5 bases). The CDR3 contains 15 residues. Trimming removed 2 bases at V and 6 bases at J, with 13 bases between. CDR1 MNHEY and CDR2 SMNVEV come from the germline V gene (reference sequence). CDR3 nucleotides: TGTGCCAGCAGTTTAGGCAGGGCTGGGTATGAAAAACTGTTTTTT. The encoded protein is CASSLGRAGYEKLFF.

The V and J genes are TRBV28 and TRBJ1-5, with 8 positions matching TRBD1. Per the germline V gene, CDR1 is MDHEN and CDR2 is SYDVKM. The CDR3 is 14 amino acids. With 7 bases clipped from V and 6 bases from J, the junction kept 8 bases outside the gene matches. CDR3: CASIIQGGTQPQHF. In nucleotides, the CDR3 is TGTGCCAGCATCATACAGGGGGGTACTCAGCCCCAGCATTTT.

The genes are TRBV10-3 and TRBJ2-6; perhaps TRBD2 as D (6 bases). With 11 bases removed from V and 2 bases from J, the gap between germline ends came to 22 bases. Germline V gene data show CDR1 as ENHRY and CDR2 as SYGVKD. The CDR3 has 17 residues. Here the CDR3 reads CASTGTTGLAGANVLTF. The CDR3 DNA follows: TGTGCCTCAACGGGGACCACGGGACTTGCTGGGGCCAACGTCCTGACTTTC.

V gene TRBV15 combines with J gene TRBJ2-7; tentatively, D is TRBD2 (5 bases). The CDR3 sequence is 15 residues long. Germline V gene sequence: CDR1 LNHNV, CDR2 YYDKDF (reference sequence). Deletions cut 5 bases from V and 0 bases from J, with 14 bases between. The DNA for the CDR3 is TGTGCCACCAGCGGTGCGACGGGGTCCTCCTACGAGCAGTACTTC. Protein: CATSGATGSSYEQYF.

The rearrangement joins TRBV6-5 to TRBJ1-4, with 8 nucleotides matching TRBD1. The V gene's germline CDR1 is MNHEY and CDR2 SVGAGI. V was pared by 5 bases and J by 8 bases, with 10 bases of the junction left unmatched. CDR3 size: 15 residues. In nucleotides, the CDR3 is TGTGCCAGCAGTACAACAGGGGGGTTCGGGGAAAAACTGTTTTTT. Its protein is CASSTTGGFGEKLFF.

This clone has a handful of counts. This chain links TRBV30 with TRBJ2-2; D gene unclear. Trimming cost V 5 bases and J 6 bases, with 16 bases left between them. The CDR3 sequence is 14 residues long. Germline lookup yields CDR1 GTSNPN and CDR2 SVGIG (reference sequence). CDR3 sequence: CAWGVGSTAGELFF. The CDR3 DNA reads TGTGCCTGGGGGGTGGGTAGCACGGCCGGGGAGCTGTTTTTT.

The genes are TRBV30 and TRBJ2-1; 10 nucleotides agree with TRBD2. This CDR3 is built from 15 residues. The germline gives CDR1 GTSNPN, CDR2 SVGIG (reference sequence). V trimming: 0 bases; J trimming: 12 bases; junction bases outside the gene matches: 11. CDR3 DNA sequence: TGTGCCTGGAGTGTTGCCCCCGCTAGCGGGAGAGGGCAGTTCTTC. This gives the protein CAWSVAPASGRGQFF.

CDR3 in DNA: TGCGCCAGCAGCCACGGGGGGGCCGGCCTCTACGAGCAGTACTTC. Its protein is CASSHGGAGLYEQYF. This chain joins TRBV5-1 and TRBJ2-7; 8 nucleotides agree with TRBD2. Per the germline V gene, CDR1 is SGHRS and CDR2 is YFSETQ. V dropped 4 bases and J dropped 3; count of bases not matched to a gene: 9. The CDR3 sequence is 15 residues long.

The sample holds a few counts of this clone. The chain couples TRBV29-1 to TRBJ1-1, with TRBD1 as a possible D gene (5 bases). This CDR3 is 13 amino acids long. In germline, CDR1 is SQVTM, CDR2 ANQGSEA. V was trimmed by 7 bases and J by 4 bases, leaving 16 bases between them. The CDR3 bases are TGCAGCGCGTACCTTGGGGGAGCCACTGAAGCTTTCTTT. It translates to CSAYLGGATEAFF.

The chain joins TRBV5-1 to TRBJ1-2, with D unresolved. This CDR3 has 14 amino acids. Between the trimmed V and J ends, which lost 3 bases and 8 bases, there was a span of 17 bases. Germline V gives CDR1 SGHRS, CDR2 YFSETQ. The CDR3 loop reads CASSSETLLGGYTF. The CDR3 DNA sequence: TGCGCCAGCAGCTCTGAGACACTCCTCGGGGGCTACACCTTC.

The gene calls are TRBV19 and TRBJ1-5; 7 bases fit TRBD1. V was clipped by 7 bases and J by 0 bases; unmatched bases: 6. The CDR3 is 15 residues long. Germline loops: CDR1 LNHDA, CDR2 SQIVND (reference sequence). In DNA, the CDR3 is TGTGCCAGTACCGGGGGACAGTATAGCAATCAGCCCCAGCATTTT. It codes for CASTGGQYSNQPQHF.